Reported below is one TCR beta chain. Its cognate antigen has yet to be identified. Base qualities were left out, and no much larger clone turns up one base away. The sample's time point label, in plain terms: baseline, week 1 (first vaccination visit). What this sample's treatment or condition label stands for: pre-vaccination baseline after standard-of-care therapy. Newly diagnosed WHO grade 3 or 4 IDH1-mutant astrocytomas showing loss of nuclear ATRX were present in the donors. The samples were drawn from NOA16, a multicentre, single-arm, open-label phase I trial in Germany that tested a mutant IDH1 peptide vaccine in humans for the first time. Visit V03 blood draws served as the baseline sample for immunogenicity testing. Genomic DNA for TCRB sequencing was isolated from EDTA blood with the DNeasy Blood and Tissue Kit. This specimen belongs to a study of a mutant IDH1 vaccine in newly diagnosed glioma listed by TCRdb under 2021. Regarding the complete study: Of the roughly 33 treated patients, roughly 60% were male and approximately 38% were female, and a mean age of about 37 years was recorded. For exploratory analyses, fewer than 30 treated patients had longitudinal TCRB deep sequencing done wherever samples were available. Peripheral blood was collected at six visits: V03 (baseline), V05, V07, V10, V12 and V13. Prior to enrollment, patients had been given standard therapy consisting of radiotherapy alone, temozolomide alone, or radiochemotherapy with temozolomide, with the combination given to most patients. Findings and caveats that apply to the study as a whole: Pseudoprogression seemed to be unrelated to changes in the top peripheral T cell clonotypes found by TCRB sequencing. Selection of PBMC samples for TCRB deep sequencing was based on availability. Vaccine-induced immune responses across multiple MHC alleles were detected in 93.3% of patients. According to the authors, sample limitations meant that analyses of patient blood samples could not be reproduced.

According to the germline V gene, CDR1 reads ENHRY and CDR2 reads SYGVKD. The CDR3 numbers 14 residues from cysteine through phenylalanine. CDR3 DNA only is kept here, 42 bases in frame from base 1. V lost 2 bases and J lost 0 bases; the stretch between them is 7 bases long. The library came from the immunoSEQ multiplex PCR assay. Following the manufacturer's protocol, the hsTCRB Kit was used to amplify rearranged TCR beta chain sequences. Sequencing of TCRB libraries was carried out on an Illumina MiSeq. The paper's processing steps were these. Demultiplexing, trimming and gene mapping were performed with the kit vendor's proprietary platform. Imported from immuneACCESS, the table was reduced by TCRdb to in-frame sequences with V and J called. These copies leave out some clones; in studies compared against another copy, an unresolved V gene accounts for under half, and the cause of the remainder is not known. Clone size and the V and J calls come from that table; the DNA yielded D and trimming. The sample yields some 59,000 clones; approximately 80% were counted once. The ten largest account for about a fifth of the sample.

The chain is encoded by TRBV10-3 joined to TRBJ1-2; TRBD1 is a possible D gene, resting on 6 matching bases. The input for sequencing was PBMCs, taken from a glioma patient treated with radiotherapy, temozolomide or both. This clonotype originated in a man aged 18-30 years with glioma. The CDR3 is CAISETGTNYGYTF. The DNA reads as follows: TGTGCCATCAGTGAGACAGGGACTAACTATGGCTACACCTTC.